This TCR beta chain was captured in a study of blood T cell repertoires in COVID-19. About the research overall: COVID-19 samples, acute and convalescent, were from the United States, Italy and Spain. Sample material is recorded as cDNA or gDNA derived from T cells, B-cell-depleted T cells, or PBMCs.

CDR1 is MNHNY, CDR2 SVGAGI, per germline (reference sequence). J gave up 3 bases and V 9 bases, and 3 bases lay outside the gene matches. The CDR3 loop spans 12 amino acids. In the source study's methods: For nucleated cells, counts were estimated from reference gene primer amplification. TCRdb's table, derived via immunoSEQ multiplex PCR, lists solely in-frame clones and lacks some. That table gives V, J and clone size, and the DNA gave D and trimming. The sample carries around 140,000 clones, roughly 90% recorded once. The receptor comes from a man between 65 and 85 years old with active COVID-19. The specimen sequenced was peripheral blood. The V gene is TRBV6-6, the J gene TRBJ2-7; TRBD1 aligns across 9 bases. In nucleotides, the CDR3 is TGTGCCAGTGGGGACAGGGTCTACGAGCAGTACTTC. Amino acids: CASGDRVYEQYF.